This T cell receptor beta chain was sequenced during a study of blood T cell repertoires in COVID-19. At the level of the study: Samples came from the United States, Italy and Spain, spanning acute and convalescent COVID-19. PBMCs, B-cell-depleted T cells, or T cells were the source of the cDNA or gDNA that made up the material.

Germline CDR1 is SGHRS and CDR2 is YFSETQ. Trimming left V 7 bases short and J 7 bases short, with 15 bases between. This CDR3 has 14 amino acids. As processed by the authors: It was from reference gene primer amplification that nucleated cell counts were estimated. Profiling relied on immunoSEQ multiplex PCR, and the TCRdb table lists in-frame clones only, not all of them. V and J calls and clone size are copied from that table; D and trimming were computed from the DNA. The sample carries 120,000 or so clones, less than 90% recorded once. This clone was observed a few times. The chain employs TRBV5-1 and TRBJ1-6, with unresolved D. This clonotype originated in a woman aged 25 to 39 who had recovered from COVID-19. Sequencing input: peripheral blood. CDR3 sequence reads: CASGTAGLNSPLHF. The CDR3 DNA follows: TGCGCCAGCGGAACCGCGGGCCTCAATTCACCCCTCCACTTT.